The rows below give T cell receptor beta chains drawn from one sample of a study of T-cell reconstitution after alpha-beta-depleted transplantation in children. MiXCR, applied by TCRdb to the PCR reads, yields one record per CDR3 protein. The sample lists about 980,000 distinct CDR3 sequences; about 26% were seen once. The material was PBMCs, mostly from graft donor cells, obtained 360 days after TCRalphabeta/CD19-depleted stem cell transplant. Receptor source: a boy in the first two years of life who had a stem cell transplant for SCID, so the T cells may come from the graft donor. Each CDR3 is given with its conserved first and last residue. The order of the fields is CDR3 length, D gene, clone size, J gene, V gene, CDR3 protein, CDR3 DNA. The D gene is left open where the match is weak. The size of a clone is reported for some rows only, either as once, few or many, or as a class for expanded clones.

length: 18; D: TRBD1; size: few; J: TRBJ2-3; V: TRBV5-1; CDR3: CASSLWGTGAISTDTQYF; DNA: TGCGCCAGCAGCCTGTGGGGGACAGGAGCCATTAGCACAGATACGCAGTATTTT
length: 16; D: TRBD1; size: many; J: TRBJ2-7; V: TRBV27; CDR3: CASSFTGALSSYEQYF; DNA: TGTGCCAGCAGTTTCACAGGGGCCTTGAGCTCCTACGAGCAGTACTTC
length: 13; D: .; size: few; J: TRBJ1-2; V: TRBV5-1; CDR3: CASSWDYNWGYTF; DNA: TGCGCCAGCAGCTGGGACTACAACTGGGGCTACACCTTC
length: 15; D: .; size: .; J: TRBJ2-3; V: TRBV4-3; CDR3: CASSQESSLPDTQYF; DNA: TGCGCCAGCAGCCAAGAATCCTCTCTACCGGATACGCAGTATTTT
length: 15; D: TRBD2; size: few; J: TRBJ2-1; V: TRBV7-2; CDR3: CASNSGGQFYNEQFF; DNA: TGTGCCAGCAATAGCGGGGGGCAATTCTACAATGAGCAGTTCTTC
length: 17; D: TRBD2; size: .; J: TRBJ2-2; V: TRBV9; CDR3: CASSVVSGGARTGELFF; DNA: TGTGCCAGCAGCGTAGTCAGCGGGGGGGCCAGGACCGGGGAGCTGTTTTTT
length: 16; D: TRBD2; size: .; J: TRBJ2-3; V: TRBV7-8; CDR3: CASSSRLAGAIDTQYF; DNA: TGTGCCAGCAGCTCTAGACTAGCGGGGGCGATAGATACGCAGTATTTT
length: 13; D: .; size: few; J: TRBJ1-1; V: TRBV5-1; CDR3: CASSPIPSVEAFF; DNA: TGCGCCAGCAGCCCAATACCGTCCGTTGAAGCTTTCTTT
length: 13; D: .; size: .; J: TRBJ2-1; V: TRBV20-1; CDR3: CSAGHSSYNEQFF; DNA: TGCAGTGCGGGACACAGCTCCTACAATGAGCAGTTCTTC
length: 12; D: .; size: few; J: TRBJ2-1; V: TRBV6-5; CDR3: CASSYGADEQFF; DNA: TGTGCCAGCAGTTACGGGGCGGATGAGCAGTTCTTC
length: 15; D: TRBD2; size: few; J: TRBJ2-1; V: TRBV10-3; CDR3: CAISAGLAGVNEQFF; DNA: TGTGCCATCAGTGCAGGACTAGCGGGGGTAAATGAGCAGTTCTTC
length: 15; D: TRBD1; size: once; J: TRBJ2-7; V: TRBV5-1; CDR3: CASSLVDRGRDEQYF; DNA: TGCGCCAGCAGCTTGGTTGACAGGGGGCGCGACGAGCAGTACTTC
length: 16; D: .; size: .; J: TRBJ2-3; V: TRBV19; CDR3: CASSISSTSSTDTQYF; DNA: TGTGCCAGTAGTATTAGCAGTACTTCTAGCACAGATACGCAGTATTTT
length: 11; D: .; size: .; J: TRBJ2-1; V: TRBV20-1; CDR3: CSAEGRDEQFF; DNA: TGCAGTGCTGAGGGTCGCGATGAGCAGTTCTTC
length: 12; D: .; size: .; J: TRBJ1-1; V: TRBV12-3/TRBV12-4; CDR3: CASSLSAREAFF; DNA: TGTGCCAGCAGTTTATCGGCAAGAGAAGCTTTCTTT
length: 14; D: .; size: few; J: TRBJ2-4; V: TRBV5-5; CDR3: CASSFAWVGDIQYF; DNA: TGTGCCAGCAGCTTTGCCTGGGTGGGGGACATTCAGTACTTC
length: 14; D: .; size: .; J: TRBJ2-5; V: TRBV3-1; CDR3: CASSQERLAETQYF; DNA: TGTGCCAGCAGCCAAGAGAGGCTGGCAGAGACCCAGTACTTC
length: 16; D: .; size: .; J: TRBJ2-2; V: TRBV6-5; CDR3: CASSYSNWEGAGELFF; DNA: TGTGCCAGCAGTTACTCGAATTGGGAGGGGGCCGGGGAGCTGTTTTTT
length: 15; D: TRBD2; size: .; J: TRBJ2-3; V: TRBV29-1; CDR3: CSVASPGLGTDTQYF; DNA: TGCAGCGTCGCCTCTCCGGGACTAGGGACAGATACGCAGTATTTT
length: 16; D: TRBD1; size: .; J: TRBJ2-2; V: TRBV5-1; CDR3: CASSHTGTGVTGELFF; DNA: TGCGCCAGCAGCCACACCGGGACAGGGGTAACCGGGGAGCTGTTTTTT
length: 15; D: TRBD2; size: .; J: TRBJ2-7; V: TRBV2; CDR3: CASSDSASGAYEQYF; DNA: TGTGCCAGCAGTGATTCGGCTAGCGGAGCCTACGAGCAGTACTTC
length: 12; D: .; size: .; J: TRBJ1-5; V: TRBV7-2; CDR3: CASSPKGEPQHF; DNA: TGTGCCAGCAGCCCTAAAGGGGAGCCCCAGCATTTT
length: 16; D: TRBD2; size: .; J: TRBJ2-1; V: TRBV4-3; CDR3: CVSSQETSGGYNEQFF; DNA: TGCGTCAGCAGCCAGGAAACTAGCGGGGGCTACAATGAGCAGTTCTTC
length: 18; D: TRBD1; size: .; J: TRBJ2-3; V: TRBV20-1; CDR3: CSARGAPGQGAGTDTQYF; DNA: TGCAGTGCTAGAGGGGCCCCAGGACAGGGGGCCGGCACAGATACGCAGTATTTT
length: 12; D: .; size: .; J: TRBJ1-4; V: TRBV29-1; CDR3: CSVQGESEKLFF; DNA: TGCAGCGTCCAGGGTGAGAGTGAAAAACTGTTTTTT
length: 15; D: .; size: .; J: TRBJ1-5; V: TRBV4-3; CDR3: CASSRGKYSNQPQHF; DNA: TGCGCCAGCAGCCGAGGGAAATATAGCAATCAGCCCCAGCATTTT
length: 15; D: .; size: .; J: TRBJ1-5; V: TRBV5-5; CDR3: CASSFGHISNQPQHF; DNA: TGTGCCAGCAGCTTTGGACATATTAGCAATCAGCCCCAGCATTTT
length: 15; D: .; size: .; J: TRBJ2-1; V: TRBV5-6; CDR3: CASSLALSGFNEQFF; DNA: TGTGCCAGCAGCTTGGCCTTGTCTGGCTTCAATGAGCAGTTCTTC
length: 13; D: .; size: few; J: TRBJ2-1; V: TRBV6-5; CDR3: CASSLSSFGEQFF; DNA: TGTGCCAGCAGTTTGTCTAGCTTTGGTGAGCAGTTCTTC
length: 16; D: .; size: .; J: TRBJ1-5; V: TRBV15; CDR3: CATSGYRGVGNQPQHF; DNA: TGTGCCACCAGCGGCTATCGAGGGGTGGGCAATCAGCCCCAGCATTTT
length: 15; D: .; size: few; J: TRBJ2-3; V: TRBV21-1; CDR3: CASSTSGGAGDTQYF; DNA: TGTGCCAGCTCTACTAGCGGGGGGGCCGGAGATACGCAGTATTTT
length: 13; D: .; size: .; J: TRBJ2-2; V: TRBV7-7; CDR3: CASTDSSTGELFF; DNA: TGTGCCAGCACGGATAGTTCCACCGGGGAGCTGTTTTTT
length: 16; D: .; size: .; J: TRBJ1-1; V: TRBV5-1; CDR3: CASSLAVGRGVTEAFF; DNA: TGCGCCAGCAGCTTGGCCGTGGGCAGGGGTGTCACTGAAGCTTTCTTT
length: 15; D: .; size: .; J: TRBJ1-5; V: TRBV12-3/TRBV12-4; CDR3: CASSLHGGGNQPQHF; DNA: TGTGCCAGCAGTCTCCACGGGGGGGGCAATCAGCCCCAGCATTTT
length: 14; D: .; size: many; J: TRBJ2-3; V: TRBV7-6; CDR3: CASSLELGTDTQYF; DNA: TGTGCCAGCAGCTTAGAGTTAGGTACAGATACGCAGTATTTT
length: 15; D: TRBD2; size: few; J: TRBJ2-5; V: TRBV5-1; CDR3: CASSPYGGGQETQYF; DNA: TGCGCCAGCAGCCCATATGGGGGGGGTCAAGAGACCCAGTACTTC
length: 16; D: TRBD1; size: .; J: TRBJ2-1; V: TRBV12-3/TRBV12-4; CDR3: CASSLGGTGLYNEQFF; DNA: TGTGCCAGCAGTTTAGGTGGGACAGGGCTCTACAATGAGCAGTTCTTC
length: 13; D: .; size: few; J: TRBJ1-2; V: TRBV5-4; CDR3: CASSFPFDYGYTF; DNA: TGTGCCAGCAGCTTTCCGTTCGACTATGGCTACACCTTC
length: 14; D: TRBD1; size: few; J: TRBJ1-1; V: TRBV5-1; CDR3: CASRTGGPNTEAFF; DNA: TGCGCCAGCAGAACAGGGGGCCCGAACACTGAAGCTTTCTTT
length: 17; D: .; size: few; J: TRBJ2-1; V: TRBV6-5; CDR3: CASSYPNGRGARNEQFF; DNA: TGTGCCAGCAGTTACCCCAATGGGCGGGGTGCGCGCAATGAGCAGTTCTTC
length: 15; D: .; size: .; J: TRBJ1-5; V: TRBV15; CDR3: CATSPGQVSNQPQHF; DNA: TGTGCCACCAGCCCGGGGCAGGTTAGCAATCAGCCCCAGCATTTT
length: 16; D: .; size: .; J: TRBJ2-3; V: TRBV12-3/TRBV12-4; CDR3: CASSLILPASTDTQYF; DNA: TGTGCCAGCAGTTTAATACTCCCTGCTAGCACAGATACGCAGTATTTT
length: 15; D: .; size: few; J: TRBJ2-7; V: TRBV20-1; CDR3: CSASKPGTASYEQYF; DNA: TGCAGTGCTAGTAAACCCGGGACGGCCTCCTACGAGCAGTACTTC
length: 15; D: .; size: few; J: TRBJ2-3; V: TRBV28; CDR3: CASRQGPGRTDTQYF; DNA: TGTGCCAGCAGACAGGGACCCGGGCGCACAGATACGCAGTATTTT
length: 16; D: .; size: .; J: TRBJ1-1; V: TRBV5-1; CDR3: CASRPLYGQRNTEAFF; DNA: TGCGCCAGCAGACCCTTATATGGGCAGAGGAACACTGAAGCTTTCTTT
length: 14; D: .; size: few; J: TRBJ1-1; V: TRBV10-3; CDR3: CAIRQVVENAEAFF; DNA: TGTGCCATCAGGCAGGTTGTGGAGAACGCTGAAGCTTTCTTT
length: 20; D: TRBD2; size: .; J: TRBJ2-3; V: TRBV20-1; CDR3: CSARLLATSGGPTSTDTQYF; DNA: TGCAGTGCTAGACTTCTCGCGACTAGCGGGGGCCCCACTAGCACAGATACGCAGTATTTT
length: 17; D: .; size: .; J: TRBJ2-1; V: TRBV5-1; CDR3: CASSPSATGPLYNEQFF; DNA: TGCGCCAGCAGCCCTTCTGCCACAGGGCCACTCTACAATGAGCAGTTCTTC
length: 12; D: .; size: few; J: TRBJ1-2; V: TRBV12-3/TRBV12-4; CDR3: CASTFEGYGYTF; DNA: TGTGCCAGCACTTTTGAGGGCTATGGCTACACCTTC
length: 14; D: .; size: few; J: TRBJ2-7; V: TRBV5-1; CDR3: CASSRGPLSYEQYF; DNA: TGCGCCAGCAGTCGGGGCCCTCTATCCTACGAGCAGTACTTC
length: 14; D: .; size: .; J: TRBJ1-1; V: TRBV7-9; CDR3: CASTRRVGNTEAFF; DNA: TGTGCCAGCACCCGACGGGTGGGTAACACTGAAGCTTTCTTT
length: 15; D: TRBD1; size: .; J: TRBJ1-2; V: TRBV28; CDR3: CASCTGGEGDDGYTF; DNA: TGTGCCAGCTGCACAGGGGGCGAGGGGGACGATGGCTACACCTTC
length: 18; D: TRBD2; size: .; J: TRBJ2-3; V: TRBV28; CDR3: CASSLHRGLAGATDTQYF; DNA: TGTGCCAGCAGTTTGCACAGGGGACTAGCGGGAGCCACAGATACGCAGTATTTT
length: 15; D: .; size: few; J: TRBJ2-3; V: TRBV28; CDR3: CASSLLGITVDTQYF; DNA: TGTGCCAGCAGTTTATTAGGCATCACGGTTGATACGCAGTATTTT
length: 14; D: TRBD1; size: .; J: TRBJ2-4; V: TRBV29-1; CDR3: CSALDRVAKNIQYF; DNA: TGCAGCGCACTGGACAGGGTGGCCAAAAACATTCAGTACTTC
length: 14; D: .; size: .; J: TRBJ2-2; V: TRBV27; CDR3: CASSLNPNWRELFF; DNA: TGTGCCAGCAGTTTAAACCCCAACTGGCGGGAGCTGTTTTTT
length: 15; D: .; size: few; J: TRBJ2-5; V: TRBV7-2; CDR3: CASSGAQHYQETQYF; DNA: TGTGCCAGCAGCGGGGCCCAACACTACCAAGAGACCCAGTACTTC
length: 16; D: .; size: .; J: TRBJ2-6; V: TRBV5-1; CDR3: CASSFQRSSGANVLTF; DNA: TGCGCCAGCAGCTTCCAAAGGAGCTCTGGGGCCAACGTCCTGACTTTC
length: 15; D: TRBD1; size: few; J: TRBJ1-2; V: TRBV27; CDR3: CATIWDRPANYGYTF; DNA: TGTGCCACCATTTGGGACAGGCCAGCTAACTATGGCTACACCTTC